The 8 T cell receptor beta chains below all came from one sample that was sequenced in a study of OX40 agonist ivuxolimab in advanced cancers. Libraries were prepared by immunoSEQ multiplex PCR; TCRdb keeps only in-frame clonotypes and omits some of them. This table has 25,000 to 35,000 clones, roughly 90% appearing once. The sample in question was CD4+ or CD8+ T cells sorted from blood, obtained in a trial of the OX40 agonist ivuxolimab. The source is an adult with an advanced solid tumor such as melanoma, head and neck, liver or kidney cancer.

This sequence joins TRBV5-6 and TRBJ2-1; 7 bases fit TRBD2. The CDR3 is 17 residues long. The trim removed 2 bases at V and 3 bases at J, leaving 11 bases unmatched. The germline CDR1 and CDR2 sequences are SGHDT and YYEEEE. The CDR3 reads CASSLDPAGFGYNEQFF. CDR3 in DNA: TGTGCCAGCAGCTTAGACCCAGCGGGATTTGGCTACAATGAGCAGTTCTTC.

Concerning this clone: The conserved closing phenylalanine or tryptophan is absent in this CDR3, likely reflecting a read error. Because the CDR3's place on the DNA is in doubt, the DNA is left out and the CDR3 is given as listed by TCRdb. CDR3 sequence reads: CASSYLSGTAAVT. The rearrangement uses TRBV6-6 and TRBJ1-1; the table's D call, TRBD1, was not checked against the DNA. Germline V gene lookup returns CDR1 MNHNY and CDR2 SVGAGI (reference sequence). The length of the CDR3 is 13 amino acids, counting both ends.

The rearrangement links TRBV7-2 to TRBJ1-5, with D possibly TRBD1 on 5 matching bases. Germline V gives CDR1 SGHTA, CDR2 FQGNSA. V shed 1 base and J shed 4 bases, with 11 bases lying between them. The CDR3 loop spans 15 amino acids. Here the CDR3 reads CASSLVLSGNQPQHF. The CDR3 DNA reads as TGTGCCAGCAGCTTAGTTTTGTCAGGGAATCAGCCCCAGCATTTT.

The chain links TRBV19 to TRBJ2-1; D is undetermined. This CDR3 contains 13 residues. The V end was cut by 6 bases, the J end by 7 bases, with 13 bases between. The germline CDR1 and CDR2 sequences are LNHDA and SQIVND (reference sequence). This chain's CDR3 is CASSISGFNEQFF. The CDR3 coding sequence is TGTGCCAGTAGCATATCCGGATTTAATGAGCAGTTCTTC.

The chain recombines TRBV7-8 with TRBJ2-1, with TRBD1 matching 11 bases. This CDR3 spans 17 amino acids. The V gene end was trimmed by 3 bases and the J gene end by 8 bases; junction bases not matched to a gene: 12. Germline V gene lookup returns CDR1 SGHVS and CDR2 FQNEAQ. The CDR3 protein is CASSFFAGDRGFYEQFF. CDR3 bases: TGTGCCAGCAGCTTCTTCGCAGGGGACAGGGGGTTCTATGAGCAGTTCTTC.

The rearrangement uses TRBV30 and TRBJ2-3; D tentatively reads TRBD1 or TRBD2 (5 bases each). V was cut by 3 bases and J by 0 bases, with 13 bases left in between. Germline V gene data show CDR1 as GTSNPN and CDR2 as SVGIG (reference sequence). The length of the CDR3 is 15 residues. The CDR3 sequence: CAWSTGAASTDTQYF. The CDR3 nucleotides are TGTGCCTGGAGCACCGGGGCAGCCAGCACAGATACGCAGTATTTT. Variable domain in full (rest from reference TRBV30 and TRBJ2-3): SQTIHQWPATLVQPVGSPLSLECTVEGTSNPNLYWYRQAAGRGLQLLFYSVGIGQISSEVPQNLSASRPQDRQFILSSKKLLLSDSGFYLCAWSTGAASTDTQYFGPGTRLTVL.

The genes are TRBV11-2 and TRBJ2-3; perhaps TRBD1 as D (5 bases). CDR3 length equals 12 residues. The V end was cut by 6 bases, the J end by 5 bases, with 9 bases between. Germline CDR1 reads SGHAT; CDR2 reads FQNNGV. The CDR3 DNA is TGTGCCAGCAGGGGGCTTATAGATACGCAGTATTTT. Protein: CASRGLIDTQYF.

This chain connects TRBV29-1 to TRBJ1-2; D is undetermined. Germline V gene sequence: CDR1 SQVTM, CDR2 ANQGSEA. Trimming removed 6 bases at V and 6 bases at J, with 8 bases between. This CDR3 comprises 10 residues. CDR3 loop: CSVIQDGYTF. The CDR3 bases are TGCAGCGTGATTCAGGATGGCTACACCTTC.